A selection of T cell receptor beta chains follows, all from one sample in a study of T-cell memory formation after mild COVID-19. TCRdb independently ran MiXCR on the 5' RACE reads; one entry per CDR3 protein. Of 110,000 or so distinct CDR3 sequences in the sample, about 20% were seen once. The sequenced material came from PBMCs or a T cell subset sorted from them (not recorded which). Source of these receptors: a man between 18 and 35 years old who had mild COVID-19 (a few samples of this study predate the infection). Cell type and time point are not known. Both conserved end residues are trimmed from each CDR3.

j_call v_call cdr3_length cdr3_aa
TRBJ2-7 TRBV4-1 12 ASSPRDSGYEQY
TRBJ1-4 TRBV7-9 12 ASLKEGGNEKLF
TRBJ2-1 TRBV2 11 ASSEVRDFWEF
TRBJ1-3 TRBV19 12 ASSHRGIRDTIY
TRBJ1-4 TRBV6-5 11 ASSYGFLGQLF
TRBJ2-5 TRBV6-4 10 ASSDRQPGPY
TRBJ2-3 TRBV11-2 10 ASERGSDTQY
TRBJ1-1 TRBV4-1 13 ASSQEGLSPTEAF
TRBJ1-5 TRBV4-1 12 ASSPTGPLQPQH
TRBJ1-2 TRBV27 12 ASSLTGSFYGYT
TRBJ2-3 TRBV4-3 13 ASSLRQIGTDTQY
TRBJ2-1 TRBV7-9 15 ASSFPREDRGGGEQF
TRBJ1-1 TRBV4-1 12 ASSVVAVNTEAF
TRBJ2-2 TRBV4-3 16 ASSPKSSGGAMTGELF
TRBJ2-1 TRBV29-1 12 SVERGMVHNEQF
TRBJ1-4 TRBV12-3/TRBV12-4 11 ASSHTLGGELF